A selection of T cell receptor beta chains follows, all from one sample in a study of T cells after yellow fever vaccination. MiXCR, run by TCRdb on the 5' RACE reads, gives a single entry per CDR3 protein. This sample carries about 320,000 distinct CDR3 sequences, about 11% of them seen once, and the ten largest clones take 3% to 4%. The starting material was CD4+ T cells sorted from PBMCs, obtained 45 days after the yellow fever booster vaccination. The receptors derive from a man between 18 and 35 years old who received the YFV17D yellow fever vaccine. CDR3s leave out the opening cysteine and the closing phenylalanine or tryptophan. Fields, in order: CDR3 protein, D gene, CDR3 length, clone size, V gene, J gene. D genes are given only for firm matches. The size entry is marked missing in some rows and otherwise reads once, few, many or a size class.

CDR3 protein: ASSYGAGRSYT; D gene: NA; CDR3 length: 11; clone size: few; V gene: TRBV4-2; J gene: TRBJ1-2
CDR3 protein: ASNDWGTGDNEQF; D gene: NA; CDR3 length: 13; clone size: many; V gene: TRBV12-3/TRBV12-4; J gene: TRBJ2-1
CDR3 protein: SARDPGGEETQY; D gene: TRBD2; CDR3 length: 12; clone size: many; V gene: TRBV20-1; J gene: TRBJ2-5
CDR3 protein: ASSNLNLASGELF; D gene: NA; CDR3 length: 13; clone size: NA; V gene: TRBV3-1; J gene: TRBJ2-2
CDR3 protein: ASSTWGSGGEDTQY; D gene: TRBD2; CDR3 length: 14; clone size: NA; V gene: TRBV7-2; J gene: TRBJ2-3
CDR3 protein: ASRFSGGLANYGYT; D gene: NA; CDR3 length: 14; clone size: few; V gene: TRBV5-1; J gene: TRBJ1-2
CDR3 protein: ASSQVTDIHQPQH; D gene: NA; CDR3 length: 13; clone size: many; V gene: TRBV4-2; J gene: TRBJ1-5
CDR3 protein: ASSQGTGTGGESEKLF; D gene: TRBD1; CDR3 length: 16; clone size: NA; V gene: TRBV3-1; J gene: TRBJ1-4
CDR3 protein: ASSLGSSNTGYEQY; D gene: NA; CDR3 length: 14; clone size: few; V gene: TRBV7-2; J gene: TRBJ2-7
CDR3 protein: ASSSLTLGGQPQH; D gene: NA; CDR3 length: 13; clone size: NA; V gene: TRBV12-3/TRBV12-4; J gene: TRBJ1-5
CDR3 protein: ASSSPTWDRHNQPQH; D gene: TRBD1; CDR3 length: 15; clone size: few; V gene: TRBV28; J gene: TRBJ1-5